This record covers a single T cell receptor (beta chain). This sample was taken from a study of blood T cell repertoires in COVID-19. Clones were read by immunoSEQ multiplex PCR, and TCRdb kept only the in-frame ones, dropping some. Among about 130,000 clones listed, roughly 86% were seen once. This receptor was identified in a woman aged 70-85 years with COVID-19, enrolled during active disease. The sequencing sample was made of peripheral blood.

The DNA of the CDR3 is TGTGCCAGCAGTCCGGGACAGTATAATTCACCCCTCCACTTT. It translates to CASSPGQYNSPLHF. The chain uses TRBV6-5 and TRBJ1-6; 7 positions match TRBD1. V was pared by 5 bases and J by 4 bases, with 2 bases of the junction left unmatched. Germline CDR1 is MNHEY and CDR2 is SVGAGI. The CDR3 loop spans 14 amino acids.